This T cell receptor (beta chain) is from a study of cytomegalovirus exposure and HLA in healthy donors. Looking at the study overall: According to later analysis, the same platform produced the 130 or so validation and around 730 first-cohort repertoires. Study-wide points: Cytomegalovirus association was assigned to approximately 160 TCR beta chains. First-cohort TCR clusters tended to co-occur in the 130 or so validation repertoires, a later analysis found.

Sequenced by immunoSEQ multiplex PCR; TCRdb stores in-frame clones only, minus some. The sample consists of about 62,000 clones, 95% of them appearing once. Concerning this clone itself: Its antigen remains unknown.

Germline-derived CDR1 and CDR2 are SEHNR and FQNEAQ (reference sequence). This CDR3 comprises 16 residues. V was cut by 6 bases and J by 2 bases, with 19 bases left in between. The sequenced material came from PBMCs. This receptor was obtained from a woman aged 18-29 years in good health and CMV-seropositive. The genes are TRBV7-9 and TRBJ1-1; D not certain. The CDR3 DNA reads TGTGCCAGCAGGAAAAACGAGGTGTCTCCAAACACTGAAGCTTTCTTT. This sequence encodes CASRKNEVSPNTEAFF.